This T cell receptor beta chain was observed in a study of blood T cells in healthy people across ages. Only a few counts were recorded for this clonotype. The CDR3 length is 16 residues. CDR1 and CDR2 (germline): DFQATT, SNEGSKA (reference sequence). With a J-beta primer mix and a sample-barcoded 5' primer, a second PCR ran roughly 6 to 12 cycles. TCRdb fed the 5' RACE reads into MiXCR, producing one record per CDR3 protein. This sample has 700,000 to 900,000 distinct CDR3 sequences, with roughly 24% found just once. This sample was shared with a second study, whose subject was T cells of mothers and their children.

This sequence was found in a boy between 10 and 17 years old in good health. Sequenced input: blood. V usage is TRBV20-1 and J usage is TRBJ2-5; 10 positions match TRBD1. The DNA end is a closer match to TRBJ2-7, so the J assignment may be wrong. The CDR3 here is CSARPRDRGGSYEQYF. The CDR3, as DNA: TGCAGTGCCCGACCCCGGGACAGGGGTGGGTCCTACGAGCAGTACTTC.